One sample yielded the 25 T cell receptor beta chains listed below, sequenced in a study of blood T cell repertoires in COVID-19. Using immunoSEQ multiplex PCR, the repertoire was profiled, and TCRdb retains in-frame clones only, with some absent. Of some 48,000 clones in the sample, more than 75% were seen once. The specimen sequenced was PBMCs or T cells enriched from blood (not recorded which). The source of these receptors is a woman in her fifties or sixties with acute COVID-19.

The chain joins TRBV20-1 to TRBJ2-7; perhaps TRBD2 as D (5 bases). Germline-derived CDR1 and CDR2 are DFQATT and SNEGSKA (reference sequence). V lost 5 bases to trimming and J lost 3 bases, with 8 bases between them. The CDR3 extends over 11 amino acids. CDR3 residues: CSAQDFYEQYF. The CDR3 coding sequence is TGCAGTGCTCAGGACTTCTACGAGCAGTACTTC.

On this clone: The same CDR3 can be traced to other DNA sequences in this sample. The chain joins TRBV5-1 to TRBJ2-1; D is possibly TRBD2 (5 bases). In germline, CDR1 is SGHRS, CDR2 YFSETQ. The CDR3 sequence is 14 residues long. V lost 7 bases to trimming and J lost 1 base, with 12 bases between them. CDR3: CASGWTGSYNEQFF. The CDR3 DNA is TGCGCCAGCGGTTGGACGGGGTCCTACAATGAGCAGTTCTTC.

The chain recombines TRBV5-1 with TRBJ2-7; D uncertain. The V gene lost 0 bases and the J gene lost 2 bases, with 9 bases spanning the gap. This CDR3 region has 14 residues. Germline CDR1 and CDR2: SGHRS and YFSETQ. CDR3 sequence reads: CASSLVPGTYEQYF. CDR3 nucleotide sequence: TGCGCCAGCAGCTTGGTCCCAGGTACCTACGAGCAGTACTTC.

The gene calls are TRBV19 and TRBJ2-1, with a tentative D call TRBD1 (6 bases). V was pared by 3 bases and J by 10 bases, with 22 bases between. The CDR3 has 16 residues. In germline, CDR1 is LNHDA, CDR2 SQIVND (reference sequence). CDR3 in amino acids: CASSIPGTPGLKEQFF. CDR3 sequence (DNA): TGTGCCAGTAGTATTCCCGGGACACCGGGGTTGAAGGAGCAGTTCTTC.

The chain is built from TRBV7-8 and TRBJ2-1, with 11 bases identical to TRBD1. CDR1 SGHVS and CDR2 FQNEAQ come from the germline V gene. The CDR3 extends over 18 amino acids. Trimming cost V 2 bases and J 3 bases; bases outside gene matches: 9. The CDR3 region has the DNA TGTGCCAGCAGCTTACCCCTCAGGACAGGGGGCATCTACAATGAGCAGTTCTTC. Translation gives CASSLPLRTGGIYNEQFF.

This clone has just one count. V usage is TRBV12-5 and J usage is TRBJ2-3; maybe TRBD2 (7 bases). The length of the CDR3 is 15 residues. The ends were cut back, 6 bases at V and 2 bases at J, with 15 bases in the middle. Germline loops: CDR1 LGHNT, CDR2 FRNRAP. Written as DNA, the CDR3 is TGTGCTAGTGGCTTCCCGGGGGGCGACACAGATACGCAGTATTTT. It is translated as CASGFPGGDTDTQYF.

This sequence joins TRBV11-2 and TRBJ1-3; 7 nucleotides align to TRBD1. Per germline, CDR1 SGHAT and CDR2 FQNNGV. The CDR3 has 16 amino acids. The V gene end was trimmed by 2 bases and the J gene end by 2 bases; junction bases not matched to a gene: 6. CDR3 in amino acids: CASSLLTGSPGNTIYF. The DNA for the CDR3 is TGTGCCAGCAGCTTATTGACAGGGAGCCCTGGAAACACCATATATTTT.

The chain employs TRBV7-6 and TRBJ2-1, with 9 positions matching TRBD2. Germline assignment: CDR1 SGHVS and CDR2 FNYEAQ. The CDR3 covers 16 residues. The ends lost 5 bases at V and 8 bases at J; junction bases unmatched: 13. The chain's CDR3 is CASSPRPGLARDEQFF. CDR3 in DNA: TGTGCCAGCAGCCCTCGCCCAGGACTAGCGAGGGATGAGCAGTTCTTC.

The CDR3 loop reads CASSFPREGPQPDGNTIYF. The CDR3 nucleotides are TGTGCCAGCAGCTTCCCCCGGGAGGGGCCTCAACCCGACGGAAACACCATATATTTT. The chain employs TRBV9 and TRBJ1-3, with a weak D call TRBD1 (5 bases). The CDR3 runs to 19 residues. The germline CDR1 and CDR2 sequences are SGDLS and YYNGEE. V gave up 4 bases and J gave up 4 bases, with 27 bases separating them.

This clone was detected only once. Here the CDR3 DNA reads TGTGCCAGCAGTTCCGGGACTTCAGACGGTAATGAGCAGTTCTTC. Protein sequence: CASSSGTSDGNEQFF. The gene calls are TRBV11-3 and TRBJ2-1; tentative D call: TRBD2 (6 bases). Trimming left V 6 bases short and J 7 bases short, with 19 bases between. Germline V CDR1 and CDR2: SGHNT, YENEEA. The CDR3 is 15 amino acids.

The chain is built from TRBV7-9 and TRBJ2-7; D is unresolved. CDR3 length: 12 amino acids. V dropped 3 bases and J dropped 6 bases, with 9 bases sitting between them. The germline V gene has CDR1 SEHNR and CDR2 FQNEAQ (reference sequence). Here the CDR3 reads CASSLVVSEQYF. The CDR3 bases are TGTGCCAGCAGCTTGGTGGTCAGCGAGCAGTACTTC.

Worth noting for this clone: One end of the junction varies from germline; a read error may be responsible. The V gene is TRBV5-1, the J gene TRBJ1-6; 9 bases align to TRBD1. Germline CDR1 and CDR2: SGHRS and YFSETQ. This CDR3 has 16 residues. CDR3 sequence (DNA): TGCGCCAGCAACTTGGAGGGACAGGGAGGGGGTTCACCCCTCCACTTT. Its translation: CASNLEGQGGGSPLHF.

This CDR3 reads CAWTVPPRSSPLHF. The CDR3 DNA is TGTGCCTGGACCGTTCCCCCCCGCAGTTCACCCCTCCACTTT. V gene TRBV30 combines with J gene TRBJ1-6; no clear D. The CDR3 extends over 14 amino acids. Germline values: CDR1 GTSNPN, CDR2 SVGIG (reference sequence). V was shortened by 4 bases and J by 9 bases, with 16 bases between the two germline ends.

The V gene is TRBV11-3, the J gene TRBJ2-5; the match to TRBD2 covers 9 bases. The germline V gene has CDR1 SGHNT and CDR2 YENEEA. With 3 bases clipped from V and 5 bases from J, the junction kept 7 bases outside the gene matches. The length of the CDR3 is 15 residues. The CDR3 nucleotides are TGTGCCAGCAGCTTCCGACTAGCGGCCCAGGAGACCCAGTACTTC. The encoded protein is CASSFRLAAQETQYF.

The chain employs TRBV2 and TRBJ1-2; 7 nucleotides agree with TRBD1. This CDR3 has 10 amino acids. Germline V gene data show CDR1 as SNHLY and CDR2 as FYNNEI. Germline trimming cut 8 bases from V and 8 bases from J; bases unmatched to any gene: 2. CDR3 in DNA: TGTGCCAGCTCGGGACAGGGCTACACCTTC. The encoded protein is CASSGQGYTF.

The CDR3: CASSLGTSGGTSSGANVLTF. In nucleotides, the CDR3 is TGCGCCAGCAGCTTGGGGACTAGCGGGGGGACCAGCTCTGGGGCCAACGTCCTGACTTTC. The genes are TRBV5-1 and TRBJ2-6; TRBD2 agrees at 14 bases. CDR1 and CDR2 from the germline V gene are SGHRS and YFSETQ. The CDR3 has 20 amino acids. With 0 bases clipped from V and 0 bases from J, the junction kept 5 bases outside the gene matches. The complete variable domain, with remaining parts taken from reference TRBV5-1 and TRBJ2-6, reads KAGVTQTPRYLIKTRGQQVTLSCSPISGHRSVSWYQQTPGQGLQFLFEYFSETQRNKGNFPGRFSGRQFSNSRSEMNVSTLELGDSALYLCASSLGTSGGTSSGANVLTFGAGSRLTVL.

This clone was seen a handful of times. The V call is TRBV4-2, the J call TRBJ1-4; TRBD1 matches at 10 bases. The CDR3 totals 16 residues. The germline gives CDR1 LGHNA, CDR2 YNFKEQ. V trimming: 0 bases; J trimming: 8 bases; junction bases outside the gene matches: 6. The CDR3: CASSQDQGQGWEKLFF. CDR3 nucleotide sequence: TGTGCCAGCAGCCAAGATCAGGGACAGGGGTGGGAAAAACTGTTTTTT.

This clone was counted between two and nine times. The chain has TRBV7-2 and TRBJ2-7; 12 bases line up with TRBD2. The CDR3 has 14 amino acids. V shed 1 base, J shed 7 bases, and the junction held 2 bases outside the gene matches. In germline, CDR1 is SGHTA, CDR2 FQGNSA. The CDR3 region is CASSLGLAGGEQYF. CDR3 DNA: TGTGCCAGCAGCTTAGGTCTAGCGGGGGGGGAGCAGTACTTC.

The chain carries TRBV19 and TRBJ2-6; D is unclear. Trimming stripped 5 bases from V and 1 base from J, with 9 bases between. The CDR3 has 15 residues. In germline, CDR1 is LNHDA, CDR2 SQIVND (reference sequence). The CDR3 DNA reads TGTGCCAGTAGTCCCCCTACTTCTGGGGCCAACGTCCTGACTTTC. This codes for CASSPPTSGANVLTF.

This rearrangement joins TRBV9 to TRBJ1-6; maybe TRBD1 (6 bases). Germline V CDR1 and CDR2: SGDLS, YYNGEE. Trimming left V 2 bases short and J 5 bases short, with 11 bases between. The CDR3 contains 15 residues. CDR3 in DNA: TGTGCCAGCAGCGTCCGGGACAACGATAATTCACCCCTCCACTTT. Translated: CASSVRDNDNSPLHF.

The chain employs TRBV6-2 or TRBV6-3 and TRBJ2-1; TRBD1 might be the D (5 bases). From germline, CDR1 is MNHEY and CDR2 SVGEGT. V lost 5 bases and J 5 bases, leaving 10 bases between the germline ends. This CDR3 is built from 13 residues. The CDR3 nucleotides read TGTGCCAGCAGTCTGCAGGGCAACAATGAGCAGTTCTTC. This sequence encodes CASSLQGNNEQFF.

The gene calls are TRBV29-1 and TRBJ1-2; 8 nucleotides align to TRBD1. The CDR3 sequence is 16 residues long. The germline V gene has CDR1 SQVTM and CDR2 ANQGSEA. V gave up 7 bases and J gave up 0 bases; unmatched junction bases: 13. The DNA of the CDR3 is TGCAGCGCCGGACAGGGAAGCCTTGGGGCTAACTATGGCTACACCTTC. Its translation: CSAGQGSLGANYGYTF.

V gene TRBV27 combines with J gene TRBJ1-1; D gene unclear. V shed 3 bases and J shed 1 base, with 6 bases lying between them. CDR3 size: 13 residues. Germline assignment: CDR1 MNHEY and CDR2 SMNVEV (reference sequence). The CDR3 sequence is CASSFQKNTEAFF. CDR3 DNA sequence: TGTGCCAGCAGTTTTCAGAAGAACACTGAAGCTTTCTTT.

The chain is built from TRBV11-1 and TRBJ2-1, with no clear D. Trimming shortened V by 1 base and J by 6 bases, and 4 bases separated the two germline ends. The CDR3 consists of 12 residues. Germline V CDR1 and CDR2: SGHAT, FQDESV (reference sequence). This CDR3 reads CASSLGANEQFF. In DNA, the CDR3 is TGTGCCAGCAGCTTAGGGGCCAATGAGCAGTTCTTC.

The V and J genes are TRBV30 and TRBJ2-7; D gene uncertain. This CDR3 has 12 amino acids. CDR1 and CDR2 (germline): GTSNPN, SVGIG (reference sequence). Trimming stripped 2 bases from V and 0 bases from J, with 5 bases between. The CDR3 protein is CAWSLVSYEQYF. DNA for the CDR3: TGTGCCTGGAGTCTAGTCTCCTACGAGCAGTACTTC.